This TCR beta chain stems from a study of OX40 agonist ivuxolimab in advanced cancers. The wider study: Patients were dosed with the agonistic anti-OX40 (CD134) antibody ivuxolimab. Eligibility admitted prior anti-PD-1, anti-PD-L1 or anti-CTLA-4 therapy; 35% to 40% had some. General study points: Partial responders receiving 0.1-3.0 mg/kg showed among the lowest clonal expansion.

Notes on this clone: Its antigen is as yet unknown.

This CDR3 region has 13 residues. Germline assignment: CDR1 ENHRY and CDR2 SYGVKD. This table comes from immunoSEQ multiplex PCR, and its TCRdb copy is limited to in-frame clones, with some not included. The repertoire holds 70,000 or so clones, with roughly nine tenths as singletons. Sequencing was performed on CD4+ or CD8+ T cells sorted from blood, taken in a trial of the OX40 agonist ivuxolimab. The rearrangement links TRBV10-3 to TRBJ2-5, with D maybe TRBD2 (5 bases). The DNA matches TRBJ2-7 better at its end, which makes the J call doubtful. The TCR comes from an adult with an advanced solid tumor such as melanoma, head and neck, liver or kidney cancer. The DNA of the CDR3 is TGTGCCATCAGTAGTAGAGGGACCTACGAGCAGTACTTC. Protein product: CAISSRGTYEQYF.